A selection of T cell receptor beta chains follows, all from one sample in a study of OX40 agonist ivuxolimab in advanced cancers. Using immunoSEQ multiplex PCR, the repertoire was profiled, and TCRdb retains in-frame clones only, with some absent. The sample has around 67,000 clones, around 80% seen once; the top ten hold approximately 1.2%. The specimen comprised CD4+ or CD8+ T cells sorted from blood, sampled in a trial of the OX40 agonist ivuxolimab. These receptors were obtained from an adult with an advanced solid tumor such as melanoma, head and neck, liver or kidney cancer. Both conserved end residues are part of each CDR3. The D gene is left open where the match is weak. Size is stated for part of the rows, as once, few or many counts, or as a class when the clone is expanded.

D gene	J gene	clone size	V gene	CDR3 DNA	CDR3 protein
-	TRBJ1-2	once	TRBV5-4	TGTGCCAGCAGCTTGGAACTCAACTATGGCTACACCTTC	CASSLELNYGYTF
-	TRBJ2-1	once	TRBV5-5	TGTGCCAGCAGATCCGGGGGCGTCCGCTCCTACAATGAGCAGTTCTTC	CASRSGGVRSYNEQFF
-	TRBJ2-4	-	TRBV2	TGTGCCAGCAGGACTCAGGGTGGTGGAAACATTCAGTACTTC	CASRTQGGGNIQYF
TRBD2	TRBJ2-5	-	TRBV7-9	TGTGCCAGCAGCTTTAGCGGGGCCGGAGAGACCCAGTACTTC	CASSFSGAGETQYF
-	TRBJ1-4	-	TRBV19	TGTGCCAGTAGCAGGACCCCAACTAATGAAAAACTGTTTTTT	CASSRTPTNEKLFF
-	TRBJ1-3	few	TRBV18	TGTGCCAGCTCACCAAGGGCCGAAGGTGGAAACACCATATATTTT	CASSPRAEGGNTIYF
-	TRBJ1-5	-	TRBV18	TGTGCCAGCTCACCACCAGGTCACAGCAATCAGCCCCAGCATTTT	CASSPPGHSNQPQHF
-	TRBJ2-2	-	TRBV5-1	TGCGCCAGCAGCTTGGTTTTCGGCAGGGGGGAATCCGGGGAGCTGTTTTTT	CASSLVFGRGESGELFF
TRBD1	TRBJ1-5	once	TRBV7-2	TGTGCCAGCAGCTTAGCCCGGACAGGGGGCTATAGCAATCAGCCCCAGCATTTT	CASSLARTGGYSNQPQHF
TRBD1	TRBJ2-1	once	TRBV2	TGTGCCAGTATTACCGGGACAGGGATATACAATGAGCAGTTCTTC	CASITGTGIYNEQFF
TRBD1	TRBJ1-1	few	TRBV27	TGTGCCAGCAGTTCCTCCGGGACAGGAGCTTTCTTT	CASSSSGTGAFF
-	TRBJ1-2	-	TRBV6-1	TGTGCCAGCAGTTTCCCCAATTATGGCTACACCTTC	CASSFPNYGYTF
TRBD1	TRBJ1-5	-	TRBV5-5	TGTGCCAGCAGCTTGGGGACAGGGGGCAATCAGCCCCAGCATTTT	CASSLGTGGNQPQHF
TRBD1	TRBJ1-5	-	TRBV14	TGTGCCAGCAGCCAAGGCGGGACAGGGGGAAGGCAGCCCCAGCATTTT	CASSQGGTGGRQPQHF
TRBD2	TRBJ2-1	-	TRBV5-6	TGTGCCAGCAGCTTACAGCGGGGGGCCACGTTCTTC	CASSLQRGATFF
-	TRBJ1-2	-	TRBV19	TGTGCCAGTAGTACAGGGGCTAACTATGGCTACACCTTC	CASSTGANYGYTF
TRBD1	TRBJ1-2	once	TRBV11-2	TGTGCCAGCAGCTCCAACAGAGACAGGGGGCAGAACTATGGCTACACCTTC	CASSSNRDRGQNYGYTF
TRBD2	TRBJ2-7	once	TRBV7-9	TGTGCCAGCAGTCCGACTAGCATCTCCTACGAGCAGTACTTC	CASSPTSISYEQYF
-	TRBJ2-2	-	TRBV7-8	TGTGCCAGCAGCTTAGCGTCGCTAGGAGAAACCGGGGAGCTGTTTTTT	CASSLASLGETGELFF
-	TRBJ1-2	-	TRBV6-6	TGTGCCAGCAGCCCCCAGGGAAGTGGTAACTATGGCTACACCTTC	CASSPQGSGNYGYTF
-	TRBJ2-2	-	TRBV7-9	TGTGCCAGCAGCTTAGTGACAGGCGGGGAGCTGTTTTTT	CASSLVTGGELFF
TRBD1	TRBJ1-2	few	TRBV4-2	TGTGCCAGCAGCCATCCGGGACAGGCCAGCGGCTACACCTTC	CASSHPGQASGYTF
TRBD1	TRBJ1-5	-	TRBV11-2	TGTGCCAGCAGCGTAACAGGGGTCAGCAATCAGCCCCAGCATTTT	CASSVTGVSNQPQHF
TRBD1	TRBJ1-4	-	TRBV2	TGTGCCAGCAGGTGGGCTGAGGGGGCGACTGAAAAACTGTTTTTT	CASRWAEGATEKLFF
-	TRBJ2-5	-	TRBV7-2	TGTGCCAGCAGCCCCGCAAGGGAGACCCAGTACTTC	CASSPARETQYF
-	TRBJ2-5	-	TRBV6-4	TGTGCCAGCAGTGACCACCTTGGGGGGGGGCGGCAAGAGACCCAGTACTTC	CASSDHLGGGRQETQYF